These 32 T cell receptor beta chains were all obtained from the same sample, sequenced in a study of cytomegalovirus exposure and HLA in healthy donors. The PCR ran on 60 Vbeta and 13 Jbeta primers. This table comes from immunoSEQ multiplex PCR, and its TCRdb copy is limited to in-frame clones, with some not included. The sample shows more than 95,000 clones, approximately 10% of them seen only once. Source material: PBMCs. The receptors stem from a woman in her late teens or twenties in good health and CMV-seropositive.

This clone was observed a handful of times. The chain couples TRBV6-5 to TRBJ1-1; 8 nucleotides align to TRBD1. CDR1 MNHEY and CDR2 SVGAGI come from the germline V gene. The CDR3 consists of 13 residues. The J segment lost 4 bases and the V segment lost 6 bases, leaving 4 bases of the junction unmatched. DNA of the CDR3: TGTGCCAGCAGCCTACAGGGGGGCACTGAAGCTTTCTTT. As protein: CASSLQGGTEAFF.

This clone has a handful of counts. The chain combines TRBV6-1 with TRBJ2-3; D may be TRBD2 (6 bases). Looked up from germline, CDR1 is MNHNS and CDR2 is SASEGT. The length of the CDR3 is 15 residues. Trimming left V 4 bases short and J 4 bases short, with 15 bases between. The CDR3 spells CASSGIRLGSDTQYF. Here the CDR3 DNA reads TGTGCCAGCAGTGGGATTAGACTAGGATCAGATACGCAGTATTTT.

This clone was picked up a small number of times. V is TRBV5-4 and J is TRBJ2-1; perhaps TRBD1 as D (5 bases). The CDR3 length is 13 residues. The V gene lost 7 bases and the J gene lost 0 bases, with 8 bases spanning the gap. In germline, CDR1 is SGHNT, CDR2 YYREEE (reference sequence). This CDR3 reads CASRQGSYNEQFF. The CDR3 DNA reads as TGTGCCAGCCGGCAGGGCTCCTACAATGAGCAGTTCTTC.

The rearrangement joins TRBV11-2 to TRBJ1-1; 7 nucleotides line up with TRBD1. The CDR3 has 16 residues. CDR1 and CDR2 from the germline V gene are SGHAT and FQNNGV. The V gene end was trimmed by 4 bases and the J gene end by 1 base; junction bases not matched to a gene: 9. CDR3 residues: CASSSQPGTANTEAFF. As DNA, the CDR3 is TGTGCCAGCAGCTCCCAACCGGGGACAGCGAACACTGAAGCTTTCTTT.

The chain joins TRBV28 to TRBJ1-3; 7 bases are a match to TRBD1. Trimming removed 6 bases from V and 2 bases from J; junction bases left unmatched: 7. CDR3 size: 15 residues. The germline V gene encodes CDR1 MDHEN and CDR2 SYDVKM. CDR3 bases: TGTGCCAGCAGCCTCGGGACAGCCACTGGAAACACCATATATTTT. Translation gives CASSLGTATGNTIYF.

This clone was picked up a small number of times. As DNA, the CDR3 is TGTGCCAGCAGTTCCGAGTTCGATCAGCCCCAGCATTTT. It yields the protein CASSSEFDQPQHF. V usage is TRBV6-1 and J usage is TRBJ1-5; D is ambiguous. The CDR3 sequence is 13 residues long. Trimming took 5 bases from V and 5 from J, leaving 10 bases between them. CDR1 is MNHNS, CDR2 SASEGT, per germline.

The V and J genes are TRBV6-6 and TRBJ1-1, with 7 positions matching TRBD1. V was clipped by 0 bases and J by 2 bases; unmatched bases: 6. Germline-derived CDR1 and CDR2 are MNHNY and SVGAGI (reference sequence). The CDR3 loop spans 16 amino acids. The CDR3 DNA reads TGTGCCAGCAGTTACTCCTTACAGGGGATCAACACTGAAGCTTTCTTT. Its translation: CASSYSLQGINTEAFF.

This chain connects TRBV15 to TRBJ2-7; 7 nucleotides align to TRBD2. Germline loops: CDR1 LNHNV, CDR2 YYDKDF (reference sequence). This CDR3 spans 13 amino acids. Trimming removed 8 bases from V and 3 bases from J; junction bases left unmatched: 7. The CDR3 sequence: CATGLREGYEQYF. The CDR3 DNA follows: TGTGCCACCGGGTTGAGGGAGGGCTACGAGCAGTACTTC.

The rearrangement links TRBV7-9 to TRBJ2-1, with 9 bases aligning to TRBD1. This CDR3 comprises 16 residues. V was clipped by 5 bases and J by 4 bases; unmatched bases: 9. The germline V gene encodes CDR1 SEHNR and CDR2 FQNEAQ (reference sequence). The DNA of the CDR3 is TGTGCCAGCAGCCCGCTACAGGGGGCAGTTTACAATGAGCAGTTCTTC. It encodes CASSPLQGAVYNEQFF.

This clone was observed a few times. The chain combines TRBV29-1 with TRBJ2-7, with D perhaps TRBD1 (6 bases). Per the germline V gene, CDR1 is SQVTM and CDR2 is ANQGSEA. The CDR3 loop spans 11 amino acids. With 7 bases removed from V and 3 bases from J, the gap between germline ends came to 10 bases. CDR3 amino acids: CSATGNYEQYF. In DNA form, the CDR3 reads TGCAGCGCCACAGGGAACTACGAGCAGTACTTC.

The chain couples TRBV7-3 to TRBJ1-3; D is unclear. CDR3 length: 17 amino acids. V was trimmed by 5 bases and J by 0 bases, leaving 17 bases between them. The V gene's germline CDR1 is SGHTA and CDR2 FQGTGA. CDR3 amino acids: CASSIMGGLDSGNTIYF. The DNA of the CDR3 is TGTGCCAGCAGCATCATGGGCGGGCTTGACTCTGGAAACACCATATATTTT.

This chain links TRBV14 with TRBJ2-2; D uncertain. The CDR3 contains 15 residues. Trimming took off 6 bases at V and 0 bases at J, with 11 bases between the two ends. Germline assignment: CDR1 SGHDN and CDR2 FVKESK. CDR3 sequence (DNA): TGTGCCAGCAGTTTACATGCTCCGAACACCGGGGAGCTGTTTTTT. Translating gives CASSLHAPNTGELFF.

This clone was detected a few times. The CDR3 reads CSVEGGKDSTIEQYF. CDR3 sequence (DNA): TGCAGCGTTGAGGGAGGGAAGGACAGCACAATCGAGCAGTACTTC. The gene calls are TRBV29-1 and TRBJ2-7, with D possibly matching TRBD2 (7 bases). The CDR3 has 15 amino acids. Germline V CDR1 and CDR2: SQVTM, ANQGSEA. Trimming cost V 3 bases and J 6 bases, with 21 bases left between them.

This clone occurred a few times. The CDR3 nucleotides read TGTGCCAGCAGCTTGACACCTAACTATGGCTACACCTTC. Translating gives CASSLTPNYGYTF. J is TRBJ1-2 and V is TRBV7-6; D is ambiguous. Germline values: CDR1 SGHVS, CDR2 FNYEAQ. The CDR3 is made up of 13 amino acids. The ends were cut back, 3 bases at V and 0 bases at J, with 5 bases in the middle.

This clone was seen more than once but under ten times. The CDR3 DNA is TGTGCCAGCGGAGGCACAGATACGCAGTATTTT. Its protein product is CASGGTDTQYF. The chain recombines TRBV7-9 with TRBJ2-3; the D is unclear. This CDR3 has 11 amino acids. Germline V lookup: CDR1 SEHNR, CDR2 FQNEAQ (reference sequence). V was trimmed by 8 bases and J by 1 base, leaving 4 bases between them.

This clone was counted a few times. J is TRBJ2-1 and V is TRBV30, with D possibly TRBD2 on 6 matching bases. The length of the CDR3 is 12 residues. Trimming took 0 bases from V and 15 from J, leaving 15 bases between them. Germline lookup yields CDR1 GTSNPN and CDR2 SVGIG (reference sequence). CDR3 sequence: CAWSVGGSSMFF. CDR3 DNA sequence: TGTGCCTGGAGTGTAGGAGGGAGTTCAATGTTCTTC.

In its sample, this clone was seen a few times. Other DNA sequences within the sample encode an identical CDR3. The chain employs TRBV5-1 and TRBJ2-1, with 7 bases aligning to TRBD2. CDR1 is SGHRS and CDR2 is YFSETQ in the germline V gene. With 4 bases clipped from V and 10 bases from J, the junction kept 5 bases outside the gene matches. This CDR3 has 12 amino acids. The CDR3 DNA is TGCGCCAGCAGCCCCAACGGGGGGGAGCAGTTCTTC. It translates to CASSPNGGEQFF.

This chain joins TRBV19 and TRBJ2-5; possible D gene TRBD2, 6 bases. The V gene lost 6 bases and the J gene lost 3 bases, with 17 bases spanning the gap. This CDR3 is 15 amino acids long. The germline gives CDR1 LNHDA, CDR2 SQIVND (reference sequence). The CDR3 loop is CASSSYSGAEETQYF. The CDR3 DNA reads as TGTGCCAGTAGCTCTTATAGCGGCGCCGAAGAGACCCAGTACTTC.

The rearrangement joins TRBV7-9 to TRBJ1-4; a weak D match, TRBD1 (6 bases). The CDR3 is 14 amino acids. V was cut by 5 bases and J by 3 bases, with 10 bases left in between. Germline-derived CDR1 and CDR2 are SEHNR and FQNEAQ (reference sequence). The CDR3 DNA is TGTGCCAGCAGCCCGAGGGGGTCTAATGAAAAACTGTTTTTT. Residues: CASSPRGSNEKLFF.

A few counts support this clone. V gene TRBV6-6 combines with J gene TRBJ1-1, with 7 positions matching TRBD1. The CDR3 covers 16 residues. V was clipped by 9 bases and J by 1 base; unmatched bases: 14. Germline CDR1 is MNHNY and CDR2 is SVGAGI (reference sequence). CDR3 sequence: CASTEPRQGRNTEAFF. CDR3 sequence (DNA): TGTGCCAGTACCGAACCCCGACAGGGAAGGAACACTGAAGCTTTCTTT.

Only a few counts were recorded for this clone. The rearrangement joins TRBV4-1 to TRBJ2-2, with 7 nucleotides matching TRBD1. This CDR3 contains 18 residues. Unmatched junction bases numbered 13, after V lost 6 bases and J lost 0 bases. Germline CDR1 MGHRA, CDR2 YSYEKL. The CDR3 bases are TGCGCCAGCAGGTCCGGGACAGATCCCCCATCGAACACCGGGGAGCTGTTTTTT. It codes for CASRSGTDPPSNTGELFF.

The chain is built from TRBV27 and TRBJ1-2; D unresolved. The germline V gene encodes CDR1 MNHEY and CDR2 SMNVEV (reference sequence). There are 15 residues in the CDR3. Trimming left V 3 bases short and J 5 bases short, with 16 bases between. CDR3 amino acids: CASSFNSLIRYGYTF. In DNA, the CDR3 is TGTGCCAGCAGTTTTAACAGCTTAATACGGTATGGCTACACCTTC.

The rearrangement uses TRBV6-1 and TRBJ2-3; D call uncertain. The CDR3 covers 12 residues. Looked up from germline, CDR1 is MNHNS and CDR2 is SASEGT. The V gene lost 4 bases and the J gene lost 6 bases, with 8 bases spanning the gap. CDR3 protein: CASSGALDTQYF. In nucleotides, the CDR3 is TGTGCCAGCAGTGGGGCTTTGGATACGCAGTATTTT.

The chain combines TRBV6-1 with TRBJ1-2; 7 bases are shared with TRBD1. Germline V gene lookup returns CDR1 MNHNS and CDR2 SASEGT. This CDR3 has 13 amino acids. V shed 6 bases and J 3 bases; nucleotides not matched to a gene: 4. DNA of the CDR3: TGTGCCAGCAGGAACAGGGGTGACTATGGCTACACCTTC. This encodes CASRNRGDYGYTF.

This clone has only a few counts. The chain carries TRBV30 and TRBJ2-7; 9 bases are a match to TRBD2. V shed 5 bases and J 1 base; nucleotides not matched to a gene: 9. The CDR3 length is 15 residues. Germline CDR1 reads GTSNPN; CDR2 reads SVGIG (reference sequence). The CDR3 DNA is TGTGCCTGGGATAAGGGACTAGCTGAATCCTACGAGCAGTACTTC. Amino acid sequence: CAWDKGLAESYEQYF.

The chain has TRBV4-1 and TRBJ2-7; TRBD2 matches 10 bases. The J segment lost 3 bases and the V segment lost 4 bases, leaving 3 bases of the junction unmatched. The CDR3 spans 14 residues. Germline loops: CDR1 MGHRA, CDR2 YSYEKL. The CDR3 loop is CASSPAGGIYEQYF. The CDR3 DNA reads TGCGCCAGCAGCCCAGCGGGAGGGATCTACGAGCAGTACTTC.

V usage is TRBV19 and J usage is TRBJ1-2, with 7 bases aligning to TRBD1. Trimming at V came to 8 bases and at J to 8 bases, leaving 5 bases not matched to a gene. The CDR3 extends over 11 amino acids. Germline V gene data show CDR1 as LNHDA and CDR2 as SQIVND (reference sequence). This CDR3 is CASEQGHGYTF. The DNA for the CDR3 is TGTGCCAGTGAACAGGGGCACGGCTACACCTTC.

A few counts support this clone. The chain has TRBV7-3 and TRBJ2-2; 7 bases are a match to TRBD2. This CDR3 spans 14 amino acids. V dropped 4 bases and J dropped 4; count of bases not matched to a gene: 3. Per germline, CDR1 SGHTA and CDR2 FQGTGA. The chain's CDR3 is CASSSERGTGELFF. The CDR3 DNA reads as TGTGCCAGCAGCTCGGAGCGGGGCACCGGGGAGCTGTTTTTT.

In its sample, this clone was seen a few times. The V call is TRBV6-1, the J call TRBJ2-1, with 10 bases lining up with TRBD1. This CDR3 is 14 amino acids long. Trimming at V came to 7 bases and at J to 3 bases, leaving 3 bases not matched to a gene. Germline-derived CDR1 and CDR2 are MNHNS and SASEGT. The CDR3 spells CASIGTGDYNEQFF. CDR3 sequence (DNA): TGTGCCAGCATCGGGACAGGGGACTACAATGAGCAGTTCTTC.

This chain links TRBV5-1 with TRBJ2-5; a possible D gene is TRBD1 (5 bases). Germline lookup yields CDR1 SGHRS and CDR2 YFSETQ. Between the trimmed V and J ends, which lost 0 bases and 4 bases, there was a span of 7 bases. CDR3 length: 13 amino acids. The CDR3 sequence is CASSLGQSETQYF. The CDR3 coding sequence is TGCGCCAGCAGCTTGGGACAGTCAGAGACCCAGTACTTC.

This clone was counted a few times. This rearrangement joins TRBV15 to TRBJ2-7; TRBD2 agrees at 8 bases. The CDR3 contains 13 residues. Germline CDR1 and CDR2: LNHNV and YYDKDF (reference sequence). J gave up 7 bases and V 6 bases, and 8 bases lay outside the gene matches. Here the CDR3 reads CATRAAGAEEQYF. Here the CDR3 DNA reads TGTGCCACCAGGGCAGCGGGAGCGGAGGAGCAGTACTTC.

The rearrangement links TRBV7-8 to TRBJ1-1; a weak D match, TRBD1 (5 bases). V shed 8 bases and J shed 1 base, with 14 bases lying between them. The CDR3 runs 14 residues. Germline V CDR1 and CDR2: SGHVS, FQNEAQ. The CDR3 region is CASSIAGPNTEAFF. The CDR3 bases are TGTGCCAGCTCGATAGCGGGGCCGAACACTGAAGCTTTCTTT. Complete variable domain (other parts from reference TRBV7-8 and TRBJ1-1): GAGVSQSPRYKVAKRGQDVALRCDPISGHVSLFWYQQALGQGPEFLTYFQNEAQLDKSGLPSDRFFAERPEGSVSTLKIQRTQQEDSAVYLCASSIAGPNTEAFFGQGTRLTVV.